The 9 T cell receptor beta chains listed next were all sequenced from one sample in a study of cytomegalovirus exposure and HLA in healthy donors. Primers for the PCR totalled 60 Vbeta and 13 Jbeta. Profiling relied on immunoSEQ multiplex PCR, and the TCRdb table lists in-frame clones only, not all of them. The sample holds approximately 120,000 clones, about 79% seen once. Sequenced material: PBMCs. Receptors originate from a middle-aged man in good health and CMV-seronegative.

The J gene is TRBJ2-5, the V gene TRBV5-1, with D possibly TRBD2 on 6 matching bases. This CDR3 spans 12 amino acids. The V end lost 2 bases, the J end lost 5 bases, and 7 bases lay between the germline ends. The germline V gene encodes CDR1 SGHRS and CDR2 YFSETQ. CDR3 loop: CASSLREETQYF. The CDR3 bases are TGCGCCAGCAGCTTACGGGAGGAGACCCAGTACTTC.

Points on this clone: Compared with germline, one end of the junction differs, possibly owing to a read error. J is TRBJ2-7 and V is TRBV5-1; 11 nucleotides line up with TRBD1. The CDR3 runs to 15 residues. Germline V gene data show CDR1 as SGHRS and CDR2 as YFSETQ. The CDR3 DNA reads TGCGCCAGCAGTTTGGCAGGACAGGGGGCGAGTGAGCAGTACTTC. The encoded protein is CASSLAGQGASEQYF. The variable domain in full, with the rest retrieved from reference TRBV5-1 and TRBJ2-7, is KAGVTQTPRYLIKTRGQQVTLSCSPISGHRSVSWYQQTPGQGLQFLFEYFSETQRNKGNFPGRFSGRQFSNSRSEMNVSTLELGDSALYLCASSLAGQGASEQYFGPGTRLTVT.

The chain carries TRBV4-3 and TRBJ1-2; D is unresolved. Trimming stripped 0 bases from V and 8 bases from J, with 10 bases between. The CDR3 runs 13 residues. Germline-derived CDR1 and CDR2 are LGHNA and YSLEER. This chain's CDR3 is CASSQEGGPGYTF. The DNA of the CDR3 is TGCGCCAGCAGCCAAGAGGGAGGGCCAGGCTACACCTTC.

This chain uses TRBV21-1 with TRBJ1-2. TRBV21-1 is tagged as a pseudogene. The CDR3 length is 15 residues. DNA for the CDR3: TGTGCCAGCAGCAAAGTTGATATAGCTAACTATGGCTACACCTTC. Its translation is CASSKVDIANYGYTF.

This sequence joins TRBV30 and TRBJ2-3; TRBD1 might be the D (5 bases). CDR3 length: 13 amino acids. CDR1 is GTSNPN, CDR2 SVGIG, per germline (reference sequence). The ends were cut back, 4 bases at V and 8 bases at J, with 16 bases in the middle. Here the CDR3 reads CAWTPKGSPTQYF. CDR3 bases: TGTGCCTGGACACCTAAGGGGTCCCCTACGCAGTATTTT.

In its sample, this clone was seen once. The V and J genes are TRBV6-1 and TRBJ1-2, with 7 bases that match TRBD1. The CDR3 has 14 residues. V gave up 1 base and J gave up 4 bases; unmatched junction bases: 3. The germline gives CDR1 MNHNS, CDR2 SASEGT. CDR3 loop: CASSEEGASYGYTF. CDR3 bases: TGTGCCAGCAGTGAAGAGGGGGCGAGCTATGGCTACACCTTC.

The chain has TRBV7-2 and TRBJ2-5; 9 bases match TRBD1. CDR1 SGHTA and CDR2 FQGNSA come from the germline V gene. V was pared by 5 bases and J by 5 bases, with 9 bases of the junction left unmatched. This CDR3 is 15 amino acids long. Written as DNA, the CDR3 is TGTGCCAGCAGCCCGTACAGGGGGCTAGGGGAGACCCAGTACTTC. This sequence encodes CASSPYRGLGETQYF.

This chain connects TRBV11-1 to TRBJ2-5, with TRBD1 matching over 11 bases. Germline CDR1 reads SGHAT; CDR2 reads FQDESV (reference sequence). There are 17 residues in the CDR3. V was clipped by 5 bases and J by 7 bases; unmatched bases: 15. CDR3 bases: TGTGCCAGCAGCCGGGCTCCGACCGGGACAGGGGGAAGGACCCAGTACTTC. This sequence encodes CASSRAPTGTGGRTQYF.

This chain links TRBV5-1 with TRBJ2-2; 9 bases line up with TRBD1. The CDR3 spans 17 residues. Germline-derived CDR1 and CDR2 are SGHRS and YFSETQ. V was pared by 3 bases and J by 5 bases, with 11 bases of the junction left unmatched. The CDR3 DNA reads TGCGCCAGCAGCTCCCTCAAAACAGGGGGCGAGACCGGGGAGCTGTTTTTT. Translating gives CASSSLKTGGETGELFF. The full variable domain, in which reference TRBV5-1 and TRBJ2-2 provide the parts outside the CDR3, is KAGVTQTPRYLIKTRGQQVTLSCSPISGHRSVSWYQQTPGQGLQFLFEYFSETQRNKGNFPGRFSGRQFSNSRSEMNVSTLELGDSALYLCASSSLKTGGETGELFFGEGSRLTVL.